This is a list of T cell receptor beta chains from one sample in a study of blood T cells in healthy people across ages. TCRdb used MiXCR to reprocess the 5' RACE reads, holding one entry per CDR3 protein. This table holds approximately 800,000 distinct CDR3 sequences, about 59% found once. Sequenced: blood. The origin of the receptors is a man aged 25 to 40 in good health. CDR3s include the opening cysteine and the closing phenylalanine or tryptophan. The order of the fields is D gene, clone size, V gene, J gene, CDR3 protein, CDR3 DNA. A D gene is named only where the DNA matches it firmly. Clone size is given for some rows only: seen once, a few or many times, or a class if the clone is expanded.

-,-,TRBV4-3,TRBJ1-2,CASSQDDRTAKGYTF,TGCGCCAGCAGCCAAGATGATCGGACAGCAAAGGGCTACACCTTC
TRBD2,few,TRBV6-5,TRBJ2-7,CASRMGLAPDEQYF,TGTGCCAGCAGAATGGGACTAGCACCCGACGAGCAGTACTTC
TRBD1,-,TRBV2,TRBJ2-1,CASRPGQGVNEQFF,TGTGCCAGCAGGCCGGGACAGGGTGTCAATGAGCAGTTCTTC
TRBD1,-,TRBV4-2,TRBJ2-7,CASSQETGGYRSSYEQYF,TGTGCCAGCAGCCAAGAAACAGGGGGGTACCGAAGCTCCTACGAGCAGTACTTC
-,-,TRBV5-1,TRBJ2-3,CASSSEGATDTQYF,TGCGCCAGCAGCTCCGAGGGCGCCACAGATACGCAGTATTTT
TRBD2,once,TRBV10-3,TRBJ2-1,CAISGGRTSGTPISYNEQFF,TGTGCCATCAGCGGAGGACGGACTAGCGGAACTCCTATTTCCTACAATGAGCAGTTCTTC
-,-,TRBV6-2/TRBV6-3,TRBJ2-7,CASIRGSLYYEQYF,TGTGCCAGCATACGGGGGTCCCTCTATTACGAGCAGTACTTC
TRBD2,-,TRBV20-1,TRBJ2-3,CSASSLAGATDTQYF,TGCAGTGCTAGTTCTCTGGCGGGAGCCACAGATACGCAGTATTTT
TRBD1,-,TRBV30,TRBJ1-2,CAWSVEGAYYGYTF,TGTGCCTGGAGTGTGGAGGGGGCCTACTATGGCTACACCTTC
-,-,TRBV30,TRBJ2-5,CAWIGTSETQYF,TGTGCCTGGATAGGTACCTCAGAGACCCAGTACTTC
-,once,TRBV9,TRBJ2-3,CASSIGTAEGGLDTQYF,TGTGCCAGCAGCATAGGGACGGCGGAAGGGGGACTAGATACGCAGTATTTT
TRBD1,once,TRBV7-2,TRBJ2-7,CASSSRTGADYEQYF,TGTGCCAGCAGCTCCCGGACAGGGGCCGACTACGAGCAGTACTTC
-,-,TRBV20-1,TRBJ2-5,CSASIPGTRLEKTQYF,TGCAGTGCTAGTATACCCGGGACCCGGCTGGAGAAGACCCAGTACTTC
TRBD2,-,TRBV5-1,TRBJ2-7,CASSIGTSGSYEQYF,TGCGCCAGCAGCATCGGGACTAGCGGTTCCTACGAGCAGTACTTC
-,-,TRBV7-6,TRBJ2-5,CAGSSSSRRETQYF,TGTGCCGGCAGCTCCTCTAGCCGGCGAGAGACCCAGTACTTC
-,-,TRBV7-3,TRBJ1-6,CASSPSPRSYNSPLHF,TGTGCCAGCAGCCCCTCTCCTCGCTCCTATAATTCACCCCTCCACTTT
-,-,TRBV20-1,TRBJ1-2,CSAPGPPNYGYTF,TGCAGTGCCCCTGGGCCTCCTAACTATGGCTACACCTTC
TRBD2,-,TRBV10-3,TRBJ2-3,CAISESAGADTQYF,TGTGCCATCAGTGAGTCAGCGGGGGCAGATACGCAGTATTTT
-,-,TRBV24-1,TRBJ2-7,CATSANTYEQYF,TGTGCCACCAGTGCCAATACCTACGAGCAGTACTTC
TRBD1,-,TRBV27,TRBJ2-5,CASSSGTGGGETQYF,TGTGCCAGCAGTTCCGGGACAGGGGGGGGAGAGACCCAGTACTTC
-,-,TRBV3-1,TRBJ2-3,CASSQVAPPTDTQYF,TGTGCCAGCAGCCAAGTTGCGCCCCCCACAGATACGCAGTATTTT
-,-,TRBV20-1,TRBJ2-6,CSATGHFSGANVLTF,TGCAGTGCTACGGGACACTTCTCTGGGGCCAACGTCCTGACTTTC
-,-,TRBV29-1,TRBJ2-7,CSVVRDPYEQYF,TGCAGCGTTGTCAGGGATCCCTACGAGCAGTACTTC
-,few,TRBV9,TRBJ2-5,CASSVTGNQETQYF,TGTGCCAGCAGCGTAACAGGGAACCAAGAGACCCAGTACTTC
-,-,TRBV4-3,TRBJ2-1,CASSQDGAGNYNEQFF,TGCGCCAGCAGCCAAGATGGGGCAGGGAATTACAATGAGCAGTTCTTC
-,-,TRBV6-5,TRBJ1-4,CASSHDRVVSEKLFF,TGTGCCAGCAGTCACGATCGGGTAGTGTCTGAAAAACTGTTTTTT
TRBD1,few,TRBV6-2/TRBV6-3,TRBJ2-7,CASRSGQGYYEQYF,TGTGCCAGCAGGTCGGGACAGGGCTATTACGAGCAGTACTTC
TRBD2,-,TRBV7-2,TRBJ2-5,CASSLWGGDSETQYF,TGTGCCAGCAGCTTATGGGGAGGGGACTCAGAGACCCAGTACTTC
-,-,TRBV4-2,TRBJ1-2,CASSQDWGGPGYTF,TGTGCCAGCAGCCAAGATTGGGGGGGACCTGGCTACACCTTC
-,-,TRBV20-1,TRBJ2-7,CSARGRPSYEQYF,TGCAGTGCAAGAGGACGGCCCTCCTACGAGCAGTACTTC
-,-,TRBV7-3,TRBJ2-3,CACSVDRTDTQYF,TGTGCCTGCTCAGTGGATCGCACAGATACGCAGTATTTT
TRBD2,-,TRBV20-1,TRBJ2-3,CSAGRGGGGDTQYF,TGCAGTGCCGGCCGCGGGGGGGGTGGAGATACGCAGTATTTT
-,-,TRBV12-3/TRBV12-4,TRBJ1-2,CASTGGANYGYTF,TGTGCCAGCACCGGAGGTGCTAACTATGGCTACACCTTC
-,few,TRBV25-1,TRBJ2-5,CASSEPGVQETQYF,TGTGCCAGCAGTGAACCGGGCGTCCAAGAGACCCAGTACTTC
-,-,TRBV20-1,TRBJ2-1,CSALSGLPYNEQFF,TGCAGTGCCCTTAGCGGCTTACCCTACAATGAGCAGTTCTTC
-,few,TRBV9,TRBJ1-2,CASSAGGGAQYGYTF,TGTGCCAGCAGCGCCGGGGGAGGGGCTCAGTATGGCTACACCTTC
-,few,TRBV7-3,TRBJ1-6,CASSLTGSPLHF,TGTGCCAGCAGCCTCACTGGCTCACCCCTCCACTTT
TRBD1,-,TRBV6-5,TRBJ1-2,CATLQGGSYGYTF,TGTGCCACACTACAGGGGGGAAGTTATGGCTACACCTTC
-,-,TRBV6-5,TRBJ2-4,CASSRTGTAKNIQYF,TGTGCCAGCAGCCGAACAGGGACGGCCAAAAACATTCAGTACTTC
-,-,TRBV15,TRBJ2-1,CATSREGVGDEQFF,TGTGCCACCAGCAGAGAAGGGGTGGGAGATGAGCAGTTCTTC
TRBD1,-,TRBV10-3,TRBJ2-5,CAMGQKETQYF,TGTGCCATGGGACAGAAAGAGACCCAGTACTTC
-,-,TRBV6-2/TRBV6-3,TRBJ2-1,CASHTKGNRRTQFF,TGTGCCAGCCATACGAAGGGAAACAGGCGAACCCAGTTCTTC
-,-,TRBV11-2,TRBJ1-1,CASSSGTWEAFF,TGTGCCAGCAGCTCCGGGACATGGGAAGCTTTCTTT
-,-,TRBV20-1,TRBJ2-7,CSARDREVYEQYF,TGCAGTGCTAGAGACAGGGAGGTCTACGAGCAGTACTTC
-,once,TRBV4-2,TRBJ1-6,CASSQGHPGAIGSPLHF,TGTGCCAGCAGCCAAGGACACCCGGGGGCGATAGGGTCACCCCTCCACTTT
-,-,TRBV7-9,TRBJ2-2,CASSPSSDYRSRELFF,TGTGCCAGCAGCCCCAGTTCCGACTATAGGTCCCGGGAGCTGTTTTTT
TRBD1,-,TRBV4-3,TRBJ2-3,CASSPRQGTTDTQYF,TGCGCCAGCAGCCCGCGACAGGGGACCACAGATACGCAGTATTTT
TRBD1,-,TRBV12-3/TRBV12-4,TRBJ2-6,CASRQQTGVPGANVLTF,TGTGCCAGCAGACAGCAGACAGGGGTCCCTGGGGCCAACGTCCTGACTTTC
-,many,TRBV5-1,TRBJ1-2,CASSPGPGAEGYTF,TGCGCCAGCAGTCCCGGGCCCGGGGCGGAAGGCTACACCTTC
TRBD2,once,TRBV5-1,TRBJ2-3,CASSLGGTSFDTQYF,TGCGCCAGCAGCTTGGGAGGGACTAGCTTTGATACGCAGTATTTT
-,-,TRBV20-1,TRBJ2-1,CSALDHYSYNEQFF,TGCAGTGCTTTGGACCACTACTCCTACAATGAGCAGTTCTTC
TRBD1,many,TRBV7-9,TRBJ2-7,CASSSDREPPYEQYF,TGTGCCAGCAGCTCGGACAGGGAACCCCCCTACGAGCAGTACTTC
TRBD1,once,TRBV27,TRBJ2-3,CASSTGVGPDTQYF,TGTGCCAGCAGTACAGGGGTCGGACCAGATACGCAGTATTTT